Detailed here is one TCR beta chain. What it binds is unknown. The table came from immunoSEQ multiplex PCR; TCRdb's copy has only in-frame clones and leaves some out. Of about 220,000 clones in the sample, roughly 91% are singletons; the top ten hold roughly 1%. The data were taken from a study of T cell responses to AZD1222 COVID-19 vaccine. This CDR3 is 13 amino acids long. Looked up from germline, CDR1 is WNHNN and CDR2 is SYGVQD (reference sequence). Trimming left V 0 bases short and J 6 bases short, with 5 bases between. Notes on the study in general: Donors were mostly white British, more females; clonal diversity possibly underestimated.

Sequencing was performed on peripheral blood, taken on day 0 of MenACWY control vaccination. This clonotype was sampled from an adult in good health. The chain is built from TRBV10-1 and TRBJ2-2, with D hard to call. CDR3 in DNA: TGCGCCAGCAGTGAGTCGGCCCCCGGGGAGCTGTTTTTT. This sequence encodes CASSESAPGELFF.